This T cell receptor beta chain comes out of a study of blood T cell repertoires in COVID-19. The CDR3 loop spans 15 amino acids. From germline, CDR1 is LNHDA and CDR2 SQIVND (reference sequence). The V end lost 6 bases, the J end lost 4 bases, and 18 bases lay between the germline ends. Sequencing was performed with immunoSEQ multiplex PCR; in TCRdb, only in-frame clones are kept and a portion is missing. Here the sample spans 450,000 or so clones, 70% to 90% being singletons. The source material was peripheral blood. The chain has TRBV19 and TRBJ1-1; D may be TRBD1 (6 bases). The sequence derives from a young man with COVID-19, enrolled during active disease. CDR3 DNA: TGTGCCAGTAGCCCTCACAGGGCGTCGAGCACTGAAGCTTTCTTT. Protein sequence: CASSPHRASSTEAFF. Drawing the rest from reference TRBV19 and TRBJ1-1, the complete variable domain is DGGITQSPKYLFRKEGQNVTLSCEQNLNHDAMYWYRQDPGQGLRLIYYSQIVNDFQKGDIAEGYSVSREKKESFPLTVTSAQKNPTAFYLCASSPHRASSTEAFFGQGTRLTVV.